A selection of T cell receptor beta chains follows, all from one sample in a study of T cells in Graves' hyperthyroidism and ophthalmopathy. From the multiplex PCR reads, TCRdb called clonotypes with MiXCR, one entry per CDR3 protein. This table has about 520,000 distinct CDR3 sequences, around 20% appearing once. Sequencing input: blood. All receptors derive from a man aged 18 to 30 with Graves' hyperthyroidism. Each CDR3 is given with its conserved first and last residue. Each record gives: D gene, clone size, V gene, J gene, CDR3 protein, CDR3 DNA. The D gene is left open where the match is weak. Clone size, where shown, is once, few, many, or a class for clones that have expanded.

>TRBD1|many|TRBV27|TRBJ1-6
CASSLGGQDNSPLHF
TGTGCCAGCAGTTTGGGGGGACAGGATAATTCACCCCTCCACTTT
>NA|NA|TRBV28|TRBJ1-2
CASSVGSFGGYSYGYTF
TGTGCCAGCAGTGTAGGGTCTTTCGGGGGGTATAGCTATGGCTACACCTTC
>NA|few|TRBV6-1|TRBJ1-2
CASRQGVNYGYTF
TGTGCCTCGAGGCAGGGAGTTAACTATGGCTACACCTTC
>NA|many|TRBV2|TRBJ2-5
CASSPLRGEETQYF
TGTGCCAGCAGCCCCCTTAGGGGGGAAGAGACCCAGTACTTC
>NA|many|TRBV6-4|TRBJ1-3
CASRAGTNALSGNTIYF
TGTGCCAGCAGAGCCGGGACTAATGCCCTCTCTGGAAACACCATATATTTT
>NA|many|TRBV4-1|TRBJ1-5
CASSQDQGNQPQHF
TGCGCCAGTAGCCAAGATCAGGGGAATCAGCCCCAGCATTTT
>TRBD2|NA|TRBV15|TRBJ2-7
CATSIDLAGLYEQYF
TGTGCCACCAGCATCGACCTAGCGGGGTTATACGAGCAGTACTTC
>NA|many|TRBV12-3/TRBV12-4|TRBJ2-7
CASSSGPRSGYEQYF
TGTGCCAGCAGTTCCGGGCCTAGGTCGGGGTACGAGCAGTACTTC
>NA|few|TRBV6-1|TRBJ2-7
CATREGGAKINEQYF
TGTGCCACCCGGGAAGGGGGGGCCAAGATCAACGAGCAGTACTTC
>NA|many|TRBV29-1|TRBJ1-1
CSVVKYRLEARPDTEAFF
TGCAGCGTTGTAAAATACAGGCTGGAAGCTCGACCCGACACTGAAGCTTTCTTT
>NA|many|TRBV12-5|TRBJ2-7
CASGFGGNEQYF
TGTGCTAGTGGTTTCGGGGGTAACGAGCAGTACTTC
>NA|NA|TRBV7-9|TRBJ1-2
CASSLASSDGYTF
TGTGCCAGCAGCTTAGCGTCGTCTGATGGCTACACCTTC
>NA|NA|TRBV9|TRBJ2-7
CASSVGRSGEQYF
TGTGCCAGCAGCGTAGGGCGGTCGGGGGAGCAGTACTTC
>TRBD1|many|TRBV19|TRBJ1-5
CASSAGTAYQPQHF
TGTGCCAGTAGTGCCGGGACAGCCTATCAGCCCCAGCATTTT
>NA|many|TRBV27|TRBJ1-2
CASKRGVLTNYGYTF
TGTGCCAGCAAACGGGGCGTTCTGACCAACTATGGCTACACCTTC
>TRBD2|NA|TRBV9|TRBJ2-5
CASSTGLAGVGETQYF
TGTGCCAGCAGCACGGGACTAGCGGGAGTTGGAGAGACCCAGTACTTC
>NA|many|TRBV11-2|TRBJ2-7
CASSSRPTLAEQYF
TGTGCCAGCAGCTCCCGACCTACTCTCGCCGAGCAGTACTTC
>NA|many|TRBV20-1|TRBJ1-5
CSAREGQAINQPQHF
TGCAGTGCTAGAGAGGGGCAGGCAATCAATCAGCCCCAGCATTTT
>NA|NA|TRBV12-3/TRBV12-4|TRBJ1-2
CASSPTARAHYGYTF
TGTGCCAGCAGCCCCACCGCCAGGGCGCACTATGGCTACACCTTC
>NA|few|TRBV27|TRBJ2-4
CASSLNPAVKNIQYF
TGTGCCAGCAGTTTAAATCCGGCGGTCAAAAACATTCAGTACTTC
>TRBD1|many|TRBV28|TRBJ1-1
CASSVLGTANTEAFF
TGTGCCAGCAGTGTACTCGGGACAGCTAACACTGAAGCTTTCTTT
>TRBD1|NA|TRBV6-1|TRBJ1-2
CASSPLRGGRDGYTF
TGTGCCAGCAGTCCCCTTAGAGGGGGCCGTGATGGCTACACCTTC
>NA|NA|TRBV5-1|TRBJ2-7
CASSLAPGGEGEQYF
TGCGCCAGCAGCTTGGCCCCCGGGGGCGAGGGGGAGCAGTACTTC
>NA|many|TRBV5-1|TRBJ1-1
CASSLGSETEAFF
TGCGCCAGCAGCTTGGGAAGCGAGACTGAAGCTTTCTTT
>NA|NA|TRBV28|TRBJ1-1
CASRTAGADEAFF
TGTGCCAGCAGAACGGCGGGGGCAGATGAAGCTTTCTTT
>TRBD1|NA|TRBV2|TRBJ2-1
CASRDGRGRLDEQFF
TGTGCCAGTCGGGATGGCAGGGGGCGCTTAGATGAGCAGTTCTTC
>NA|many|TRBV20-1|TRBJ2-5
CSAGGTAQETQYF
TGCAGTGCTGGGGGGACGGCCCAAGAGACCCAGTACTTC
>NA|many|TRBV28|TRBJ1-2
CASSTRLYGYTF
TGTGCCAGCAGTACAAGGTTGTATGGCTACACCTTC
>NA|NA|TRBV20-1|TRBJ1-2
CSAQRPRGWGYTF
TGCAGTGCCCAAAGACCCCGCGGATGGGGCTACACCTTC
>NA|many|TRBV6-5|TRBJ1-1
CASSLTAGNTEAFF
TGTGCCAGCAGTTTGACGGCGGGGAACACTGAAGCTTTCTTT
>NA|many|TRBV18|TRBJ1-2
CASSPPSSNGYTF
TGTGCCAGCTCACCACCGAGCTCCAATGGCTACACCTTC
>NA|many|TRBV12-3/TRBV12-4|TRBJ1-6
CASSLRGVNSPLHF
TGTGCCAGCAGTTTACGGGGAGTTAATTCACCCCTCCACTTT
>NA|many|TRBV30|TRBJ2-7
CAWSVGAGTYEQYF
TGTGCCTGGAGTGTTGGCGCAGGAACCTACGAGCAGTACTTC
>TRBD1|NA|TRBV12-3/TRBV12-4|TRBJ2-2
CASSPRTGNTRELFF
TGTGCCAGCAGTCCACGGACAGGGAACACCCGGGAGCTGTTTTTT
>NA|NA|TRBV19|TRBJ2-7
CASSHGQFYEQYF
TGTGCCAGTAGTCACGGACAGTTCTACGAGCAGTACTTC
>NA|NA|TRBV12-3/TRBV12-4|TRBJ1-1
CASGRRYAEAFF
TGTGCCAGCGGACGAAGGTACGCTGAAGCTTTCTTT
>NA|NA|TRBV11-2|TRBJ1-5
CASSLDWRSNQPQHF
TGTGCCAGCAGCTTAGACTGGCGGAGCAATCAGCCCCAGCATTTT
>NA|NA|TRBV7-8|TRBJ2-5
CASSSSMFQETQYF
TGTGCCAGCAGCTCCTCAATGTTCCAAGAGACCCAGTACTTC
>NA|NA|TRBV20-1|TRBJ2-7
CSARRLGSAYEQYF
TGCAGTGCTCGACGCCTCGGCTCCGCCTACGAGCAGTACTTC
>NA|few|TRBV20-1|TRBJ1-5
CSARDYLAPWEYGNQPQHF
TGCAGTGCTAGAGATTATCTTGCGCCATGGGAATATGGCAATCAGCCCCAGCATTTT
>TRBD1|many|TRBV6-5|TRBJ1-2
CASSSSDRANGYTF
TGTGCCAGCAGTTCCTCGGACAGGGCGAACGGCTACACCTTC
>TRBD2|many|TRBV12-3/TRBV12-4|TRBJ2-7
CASSLGGYSYEQYF
TGTGCCAGCAGTTTGGGGGGGTACTCCTACGAGCAGTACTTC
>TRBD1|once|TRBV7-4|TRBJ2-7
CASSYRDRPYEQYF
TGTGCCAGCAGCTATCGGGACAGACCTTACGAGCAGTACTTC
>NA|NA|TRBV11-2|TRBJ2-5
CASSPRDLQYQETQYF
TGTGCCAGCAGCCCACGGGACCTCCAGTACCAAGAGACCCAGTACTTC
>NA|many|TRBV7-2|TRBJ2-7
CASSLEAVSYEQYF
TGTGCCAGCAGCTTAGAGGCAGTCTCCTACGAGCAGTACTTC
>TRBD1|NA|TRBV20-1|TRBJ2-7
CSANNPGTGNYEQYF
TGCAGTGCTAACAATCCCGGGACAGGGAACTACGAGCAGTACTTC
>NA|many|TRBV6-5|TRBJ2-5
CASSYTSSETQYF
TGTGCCAGCAGTTACACTAGCTCGGAGACCCAGTACTTC
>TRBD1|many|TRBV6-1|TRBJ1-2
CASSPIPGQGNGYTF
TGTGCCAGCAGTCCTATCCCGGGACAGGGGAATGGCTACACCTTC
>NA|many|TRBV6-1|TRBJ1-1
CASSQPPPGAGTEAFF
TGTGCCAGCAGTCAACCCCCCCCGGGGGCAGGAACTGAAGCTTTCTTT
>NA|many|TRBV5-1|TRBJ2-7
CASSFVAGAGEQYF
TGCGCCAGCAGCTTTGTTGCGGGGGCGGGCGAGCAGTACTTC
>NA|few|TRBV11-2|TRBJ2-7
CASSWSWDPIYEQYF
TGTGCCAGCAGCTGGAGTTGGGACCCCATCTACGAGCAGTACTTC
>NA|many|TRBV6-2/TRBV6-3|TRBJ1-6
CASRNRISPLHF
TGTGCCAGCAGGAACAGGATTTCACCCCTCCACTTT
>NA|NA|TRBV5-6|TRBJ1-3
CASSLADGSGNTIYF
TGTGCCAGCAGCTTGGCCGACGGCTCTGGAAACACCATATATTTT
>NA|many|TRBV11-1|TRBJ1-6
CASSLARNNSPLHF
TGTGCCAGCAGCTTAGCGCGGAATAATTCACCCCTCCACTTT
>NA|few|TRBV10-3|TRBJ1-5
CAISGSGLGNQPQHF
TGTGCCATCAGTGGAAGTGGTTTGGGCAATCAGCCCCAGCATTTT